These T cell receptor beta chains were read from a single sample in a study of T-cell memory formation after mild COVID-19. Using its own MiXCR run on the 5' RACE reads, TCRdb lists one record per CDR3 protein. Here the sample spans roughly 620,000 distinct CDR3 sequences, about a sixth being singletons. Source material: PBMCs or a T cell subset sorted from them (not recorded which). These receptors were collected from an adult woman who had mild COVID-19 (a few samples of this study predate the infection). Cell type and time point are not known. CDR3s include the opening cysteine and the closing phenylalanine or tryptophan. The D gene is left open where the match is weak. Size values are once, few and many counts, or a class for expanded clones, and some rows have none.

D | J | size | V | DNA | CDR3
NA | TRBJ2-3 | NA | TRBV24-1 | TGTGCCACCAGTGAGCAGGGGTCAGATACGCAGTATTTT | CATSEQGSDTQYF
TRBD2 | TRBJ2-1 | NA | TRBV7-2 | TGTGCCAGCAGCCTTTCTCTAGCGGGAGGAACCAATGAGCAGTTCTTC | CASSLSLAGGTNEQFF
NA | TRBJ1-1 | NA | TRBV20-1 | TGCAGTGCTAGAGAGTGGGGGGCGAACACTGAAGCTTTCTTT | CSAREWGANTEAFF
TRBD2 | TRBJ2-5 | NA | TRBV11-3 | TGTGCCAGCAGCTCGCTAGCGGGAGGGCCTTCCGAGACCCAGTACTTC | CASSSLAGGPSETQYF
TRBD2 | TRBJ2-7 | few | TRBV7-2 | TGTGCCAGCAGCTTTAGCGGGGGGATCTACGAGCAGTACTTC | CASSFSGGIYEQYF
TRBD2 | TRBJ2-3 | few | TRBV6-5 | TGTGCCAGCAGTTATAGTTCTAGCGGTACGAGCACAGATACGCAGTATTTT | CASSYSSSGTSTDTQYF
NA | TRBJ2-1 | NA | TRBV19 | TGTGCCAGTAGTATAGGCCCGGGACACCCTTACCGGCAGTTCTTC | CASSIGPGHPYRQFF
NA | TRBJ2-7 | NA | TRBV7-2 | TGTGCCAGCAGCTTAGCTTCCGGGGACGAGCAGTACTTC | CASSLASGDEQYF
NA | TRBJ2-2 | NA | TRBV7-6 | TGTGCCAGCAGCTTAGCGCGGTATGACACCGGGGAGCTGTTTTTT | CASSLARYDTGELFF
TRBD2 | TRBJ2-5 | few | TRBV5-4 | TGTGCCAGCAGCTTGGAGGTAGCGGGAGAAGAGACCCAGTACTTC | CASSLEVAGEETQYF
NA | TRBJ2-7 | NA | TRBV6-2/TRBV6-3 | TGTGCCAGCAGTCCGGGACACCAGTTCTACGAGCAGTACTTC | CASSPGHQFYEQYF
NA | TRBJ2-7 | many | TRBV20-1 | TGCAGTGCTGAAGGGACCTCCAACTCCTACGAGCAGTACTTC | CSAEGTSNSYEQYF
TRBD1 | TRBJ2-2 | few | TRBV5-1 | TGCGCCAGCAGCTTTGGACAGGCATCCGGGGAGCTGTTTTTT | CASSFGQASGELFF
TRBD1 | TRBJ2-7 | many | TRBV7-8 | TGTGCCAGCAGCTTAGGGGGGACAGCCTCCTACGAGCAGTACTTC | CASSLGGTASYEQYF
TRBD2 | TRBJ2-1 | few | TRBV9 | TGTGCCAGCAGCGTTTTTCCGACTAGCGGGAGTGAGCAGTTCTTC | CASSVFPTSGSEQFF
NA | TRBJ2-7 | NA | TRBV15 | TGTGCCACCAGCAGAGATGATAAGGGTTTCTACGAGCAGTACTTC | CATSRDDKGFYEQYF
TRBD2 | TRBJ2-1 | few | TRBV7-2 | TGTGCCAGCAGCTTAGCGGGACTAGCGGGAGGTTGGAATGAGCAGTTCTTC | CASSLAGLAGGWNEQFF
TRBD1 | TRBJ1-2 | few | TRBV5-1 | TGCGCCAGCAGCAAGCTTGGGACAGGGTCGGGCTATGGCTACACCTTC | CASSKLGTGSGYGYTF
TRBD1 | TRBJ2-5 | NA | TRBV5-1 | TGCGCCAGCAGCTTGGTATCAGGGGGCGAAGAGACCCAGTACTTC | CASSLVSGGEETQYF
NA | TRBJ1-1 | few | TRBV21-1 | TGTGCCAGCAGCAGACAGGGCCGACGTCCTATGAACACTGAAGCTTTCTTT | CASSRQGRRPMNTEAFF
TRBD2 | TRBJ2-3 | NA | TRBV5-6 | TGTGCCAGCAGCTTGGGCGGGGGGGCCGGTCCGCAGTATTTT | CASSLGGGAGPQYF
NA | TRBJ1-1 | few | TRBV5-5 | TGTGCCAGCAGCTTGACGGGAAAGGCTGAAGCTTTCTTT | CASSLTGKAEAFF
NA | TRBJ2-1 | few | TRBV4-1 | TGCGCCAGCAGCCAAGATCTCGGTACTAGATTGAATGAGCAGTTCTTC | CASSQDLGTRLNEQFF
TRBD1 | TRBJ2-3 | many | TRBV20-1 | TGCAGTGCTATGCCCGGGACAGGGACGCCCCGGGGAGATACGCAGTATTTT | CSAMPGTGTPRGDTQYF
NA | TRBJ2-7 | few | TRBV7-9 | TGTGCCAGCAGCTTAGCCGCCGGGACACCCTACGAGCAGTACTTC | CASSLAAGTPYEQYF
TRBD1 | TRBJ1-2 | NA | TRBV3-1 | TGTGCCAGCAGCTATACAGGGGGCTCTGGCTACACCTTC | CASSYTGGSGYTF
NA | TRBJ2-7 | few | TRBV7-9 | TGTGCCAGCAGCTTGGAGGGAAGCATGGACGAGCAGTACTTC | CASSLEGSMDEQYF
NA | TRBJ1-1 | few | TRBV14 | TGTGCCACCTTGGAGACCGGCGCGGGTCGGGAAGCTTTCTTT | CATLETGAGREAFF
NA | TRBJ2-7 | NA | TRBV19 | TGTGCCAGTGGAGAGGGGGTAAAGTATGAGCAGTACTTC | CASGEGVKYEQYF
TRBD1 | TRBJ1-4 | NA | TRBV3-1 | TGTGCCAGCAGGGGGACAGGGGAAGAGATCCCGTCGTTT | CASRGTGEEIPSF
NA | TRBJ2-1 | few | TRBV15 | TGTGCCACCAGCCCGTCGACGGGGGCGGTCTACAATGAGCAGTTCTTC | CATSPSTGAVYNEQFF
TRBD2 | TRBJ2-3 | NA | TRBV24-1 | TGTGCCACCAGCTCCTCCGGGACTATCCCCAGCACAGATACGCAGTATTTT | CATSSSGTIPSTDTQYF
NA | TRBJ1-1 | many | TRBV14 | TGTGCCAGCAGCCTGACCGGGACTGCGAACACTGAAGCTTTCTTT | CASSLTGTANTEAFF
NA | TRBJ1-1 | few | TRBV30 | TGTGCCTGGAGTGTACGAGGGGACACTGAAGCTTTCTTT | CAWSVRGDTEAFF
NA | TRBJ2-3 | NA | TRBV7-9 | TGTGCCAGCAGGATATCATTCGGCACAGATACGCAGTATTTT | CASRISFGTDTQYF
TRBD1 | TRBJ1-5 | NA | TRBV15 | TGTGCCACCAGCCCTGACAGGGGTCAAAGCAATCAGCCCCAGCATTTT | CATSPDRGQSNQPQHF
NA | TRBJ1-2 | NA | TRBV29-1 | TGCAGCGTCCTGACTCATAACTATGGCTACACCTTC | CSVLTHNYGYTF